The 10 T cell receptor beta chains given below trace back to one sample, sequenced in a study of T cells after yellow fever vaccination (dated by TCRdb to between 2019 and 2020). The treatment or condition label of this sample denotes: live attenuated yellow fever vaccine strain. The receptor library was made with 5' RACE. The data were produced on an Illumina HiSeq 2500. The public reads were reprocessed in TCRdb via fastp at Q25 and MiXCR, keeping in-frame beta chains. Rows matching on CDR3 protein sequence are summarized as one entry with the most common DNA and genes. The sample table records a few hundred thousand distinct CDR3 sequences; approximately 8% of these occur just once. The ten most abundant clones make up around 17% of the sample. This sample comprised PBMCs, obtained about 41 days after the first yellow fever vaccination. Source of these receptors: a man between 18 and 35 years old who received the YFV17D yellow fever vaccine.

This clonotype was counted between two and nine times. This chain connects TRBV20-1 to TRBJ2-5; the match to TRBD2 covers 7 bases. CDR1 DFQATT and CDR2 SNEGSKA come from the germline V gene (reference sequence). CDR3 size: 15 residues. V lost 6 bases to trimming and J lost 4 bases; unmatched junction nucleotides: 14. The CDR3 region has the DNA TGCAGTGCGTCTGGACTAGTAGGACCAAGAGAGACCCAGTACTTC. As protein: CSASGLVGPRETQYF.

This clonotype was counted ten times or more. The gene calls are TRBV5-1 and TRBJ2-3, with D unclear. The CDR3 covers 11 residues. CDR1 is SGHRS, CDR2 YFSETQ, per germline. V was trimmed by 7 bases and J by 2 bases, leaving 5 bases between them. CDR3: CASGYTDTQYF. For the CDR3, the DNA is TGCGCCAGCGGGTACACAGATACGCAGTATTTT.

The chain has TRBV5-1 and TRBJ1-1; D perhaps matches TRBD1 (6 bases). Germline V CDR1 and CDR2: SGHRS, YFSETQ. CDR3 length equals 13 residues. Trimming pared 4 bases from V and 3 bases from J, leaving 10 bases between. The CDR3 is CASSEDSYTEAFF. The CDR3 nucleotides read TGCGCCAGCAGCGAGGACAGCTACACTGAAGCTTTCTTT.

V is TRBV7-2 and J is TRBJ2-5; the match to TRBD2 covers 8 bases. Germline V gives CDR1 SGHTA, CDR2 FQGNSA. The V gene end was trimmed by 1 base and the J gene end by 1 base; junction bases not matched to a gene: 2. This CDR3 spans 15 amino acids. The CDR3 sequence is CASSLVLAAQETQYF. CDR3 bases: TGTGCCAGCAGCTTAGTACTAGCGGCCCAAGAGACCCAGTACTTC. Supplemented by reference TRBV7-2 and TRBJ2-5, the full variable domain reads GAGVSQSPSNKVTEKGKDVELRCDPISGHTALYWYRQSLGQGLEFLIYFQGNSAPDKSGLPSDRFSAERTGGSVSTLTIQRTQQEDSAVYLCASSLVLAAQETQYFGPGTRLLVL.

This chain links TRBV5-5 with TRBJ2-2; 9 bases align to TRBD1. Trimming removed 3 bases from V and 6 bases from J; junction bases left unmatched: 6. The CDR3 consists of 15 residues. Germline CDR1 reads SGHKS; CDR2 reads YYEKEE (reference sequence). For the CDR3, the DNA is TGTGCCAGCAGCTATCCGGGACAGGGCTCCGGGGAGCTGTTTTTT. The encoded protein is CASSYPGQGSGELFF.

The rearrangement links TRBV5-1 to TRBJ2-3; tentatively, D is TRBD2 (6 bases). This CDR3 is 15 amino acids long. Trimming removed 2 bases at V and 3 bases at J, with 13 bases between. Germline V gives CDR1 SGHRS, CDR2 YFSETQ. The CDR3 coding sequence is TGCGCCAGCAGCTTCGTGGGGGGAGAGACAGATACGCAGTATTTT. It is translated as CASSFVGGETDTQYF.

This clonotype was detected many times. The chain couples TRBV7-9 to TRBJ2-5; the match to TRBD2 covers 7 bases. The germline gives CDR1 SEHNR, CDR2 FQNEAQ (reference sequence). This CDR3 region has 14 residues. V shed 2 bases, J shed 2 bases, and the junction held 2 bases outside the gene matches. The CDR3 DNA is TGTGCCAGCAGCTTATTCGGGGGGCAAGAGACCCAGTACTTC. It translates to CASSLFGGQETQYF. Filled out from reference TRBV7-9 and TRBJ2-5, the complete variable domain reads DTGVSQNPRHKITKRGQNVTFRCDPISEHNRLYWYRQTLGQGPEFLTYFQNEAQLEKSRLLSDRFSAERPKGSFSTLEIQRTEQGDSAMYLCASSLFGGQETQYFGPGTRLLVL.

The rearrangement uses TRBV2 and TRBJ2-5, with D tentatively TRBD1 or TRBD2 (5 bases each). Germline V gene lookup returns CDR1 SNHLY and CDR2 FYNNEI. V shed 4 bases and J shed 5 bases, with 17 bases lying between them. The CDR3 is 15 residues long. In nucleotides, the CDR3 is TGTGCCAGCAGTGCGGCCGGGACCCCGGGGGAGACCCAGTACTTC. It encodes CASSAAGTPGETQYF.

The chain links TRBV6-1 to TRBJ2-7; 9 positions match TRBD2. Trimming at V came to 7 bases and at J to 4 bases, leaving 11 bases not matched to a gene. The CDR3 consists of 15 residues. The V gene's germline CDR1 is MNHNS and CDR2 SASEGT. The CDR3 DNA follows: TGTGCCAGCAAACGATCGGCTAGCGGGGAATACGAGCAGTACGTC. Residues: CASKRSASGEYEQYV.

Of note for this clonotype: This could be a read error, since a much larger clone is one nucleotide away. The gene calls are TRBV7-2 and TRBJ2-7; the D is unclear. Trimming removed 5 bases from V and 1 base from J, with 9 bases in between. This CDR3 comprises 13 residues. The V gene's germline CDR1 is SGHTA and CDR2 FQGNSA. The CDR3: CASSTTGSYEQYF. The CDR3 DNA sequence: TGTGCCAGCAGCACGACTGGGTCCTACGAGCAGTACTTC.